Shown below are 10 T cell receptor beta chains from a single sample sequenced in a study of blood T cell repertoires in COVID-19. The assay was immunoSEQ multiplex PCR, and TCRdb's table has in-frame clones only and misses some. This table has under 200,000 clones, roughly 84% appearing once. Material: peripheral blood. All receptors come from an elderly woman with acute or convalescent COVID-19.

The chain couples TRBV28 to TRBJ1-6; D not certain. The V gene's germline CDR1 is MDHEN and CDR2 SYDVKM. V gave up 4 bases and J gave up 7 bases, with 11 bases separating them. The CDR3 length is 14 residues. CDR3 residues: CASSYLRLNSPLHF. CDR3 nucleotides: TGTGCCAGCAGTTACTTACGACTAAATTCACCCCTCCACTTT.

The rearrangement joins TRBV7-2 to TRBJ1-1; TRBD1 matches at 7 bases. Germline loops: CDR1 SGHTA, CDR2 FQGNSA. V dropped 5 bases and J dropped 8; count of bases not matched to a gene: 11. This CDR3 spans 14 amino acids. CDR3 region: CASSLEQGKYEAFF. The CDR3 DNA reads TGTGCCAGCAGCCTCGAACAGGGGAAGTACGAAGCTTTCTTT.

This clone appeared once. The V and J genes are TRBV7-3 and TRBJ2-2; 7 nucleotides agree with TRBD2. The CDR3 covers 15 residues. The trim removed 2 bases at V and 6 bases at J, leaving 6 bases unmatched. CDR1 is SGHTA, CDR2 FQGTGA, per germline. The CDR3 region is CASSLYGRLAGELFF. CDR3 nucleotides: TGTGCCAGCAGCTTATACGGGAGGTTAGCCGGGGAGCTGTTTTTT.

The J gene is TRBJ2-7, the V gene TRBV18, with TRBD2 matching over 15 bases. CDR3 size: 17 residues. After removal of 0 bases from V and 6 bases from J, the junction contained 6 bases not matched to a gene. Germline V lookup: CDR1 KGHSH, CDR2 LQKENI. The CDR3 DNA is TGTGCCAGCTCACCACCTGGACTAGCGGGAGGGTCTGCCGAGCAGTACTTC. This codes for CASSPPGLAGGSAEQYF.

The chain joins TRBV4-1 to TRBJ2-7; D not resolved. The CDR3 has 14 residues. V lost 1 base and J lost 3, with 10 bases in between. Germline lookup yields CDR1 MGHRA and CDR2 YSYEKL. As DNA, the CDR3 is TGCGCCAGCAGCCAAGGCGACAACCTCTACGAGCAGTACTTC. This sequence encodes CASSQGDNLYEQYF.

The chain combines TRBV7-9 with TRBJ1-1; a weak D match, TRBD1 (5 bases). The CDR3 length is 14 residues. Trimming removed 1 base at V and 2 bases at J, with 8 bases between. From germline, CDR1 is SEHNR and CDR2 FQNEAQ (reference sequence). The CDR3 region has the DNA TGTGCCAGCAGCTTAGGCAGGACAAACACTGAAGCTTTCTTT. Its translation: CASSLGRTNTEAFF. Drawing the rest from reference TRBV7-9 and TRBJ1-1, the complete variable domain is DTGVSQNPRHKITKRGQNVTFRCDPISEHNRLYWYRQTLGQGPEFLTYFQNEAQLEKSRLLSDRFSAERPKGSFSTLEIQRTEQGDSAMYLCASSLGRTNTEAFFGQGTRLTVV.

V usage is TRBV2 and J usage is TRBJ2-1, with 13 bases matching TRBD2. Losses at the gene ends were 4 bases for V and 9 bases for J; bases not matched to a gene: 9. CDR1 and CDR2 (germline): SNHLY, FYNNEI. This CDR3 is 16 amino acids long. The CDR3 DNA sequence: TGTGCCAGCAGTGCACTAGCGGGAGGGGGGAAGGGTGAGCAGTTCTTC. Translating gives CASSALAGGGKGEQFF. Full variable domain (remainder filled in from reference TRBV2 and TRBJ2-1): EPEVTQTPSHQVTQMGQEVILRCVPISNHLYFYWYRQILGQKVEFLVSFYNNEISEKSEIFDDQFSVERPDGSNFTLKIRSTKLEDSAMYFCASSALAGGGKGEQFFGPGTRLTVL.

The rearrangement uses TRBV7-2 and TRBJ1-1; D remains unclear. With 7 bases removed from V and 5 bases from J, the gap between germline ends came to 20 bases. CDR1 and CDR2 (germline): SGHTA, FQGNSA. The CDR3 is 15 amino acids. CDR3: CASTLLRVAGTEAFF. The CDR3 nucleotides read TGTGCCAGCACCCTACTACGGGTAGCGGGAACTGAAGCTTTCTTT.

For this clone: In the same sample, other DNA sequences code for this CDR3. The chain has TRBV9 and TRBJ2-1, with 9 bases lining up with TRBD2. CDR1 and CDR2 from the germline V gene are SGDLS and YYNGEE. With V trimmed by 0 bases and J by 2 bases, 0 bases remained unmatched. The CDR3 loop spans 15 amino acids. CDR3 amino acids: CASSVGGRAYNEQFF. In DNA form, the CDR3 reads TGTGCCAGCAGCGTAGGCGGGAGGGCCTACAATGAGCAGTTCTTC. The full variable domain, with the rest looked up from reference TRBV9 and TRBJ2-1, is DSGVTQTPKHLITATGQRVTLRCSPRSGDLSVYWYQQSLDQGLQFLIQYYNGEERAKGNILERFSAQQFPDLHSELNLSSLELGDSALYFCASSVGGRAYNEQFFGPGTRLTVL.

The V call is TRBV6-1, the J call TRBJ1-5, with D perhaps TRBD1 (6 bases). The length of the CDR3 is 17 residues. Per germline, CDR1 MNHNS and CDR2 SASEGT. V shed 2 bases and J shed 6 bases, with 20 bases lying between them. The CDR3 DNA follows: TGTGCCAGCAGTGAATTGGGGGCAGCCCCGACGGGTCAGCCCCAGCATTTT. It specifies CASSELGAAPTGQPQHF.